What follows describes a single TCR beta chain. Germline CDR1 is MNHNS and CDR2 is SASEGT. J was trimmed by 12 bases and V by 2 bases; bases with no gene match: 11. This CDR3 is built from 15 residues. The data stem from a study of blood T cell repertoires in COVID-19. Data came from immunoSEQ multiplex PCR; TCRdb stores just in-frame clones and leaves some out. The sample includes a few hundred thousand clones, around 88% of them seen just once. This TCR was sampled from a woman aged 45-60 years with acute or convalescent COVID-19. The chain couples TRBV6-1 to TRBJ2-7; 12 bases line up with TRBD1. Sequenced sample: peripheral blood. CDR3 in DNA: TGTGCCAGCAGTGAAAGGGGACAGGGGGCAAAAGGGCGGTACGTC. Its protein is CASSERGQGAKGRYV.